The present entry profiles one T cell receptor beta chain with its context. The antigen this receptor binds is unknown. No per-base quality is available; no much larger clone lies one base away. The sample is drawn from a study of shared clonotypes between healthy human individuals (dated by TCRdb to between 2020 and 2021). For the wider study: The cohort comprised a couple of women and a few men aged 18 to 49 years. For each donor, CD4 naive and CD4 memory were each run on three plates, CD8 naive on two plates, and CD8 memory on one plate. Blood TCR repertoires of about five healthy adults were deeply sequenced to estimate repertoire size and the extent of clonotype sharing between individuals. To increase sequencing depth and limit assay-specific biases, different laboratories used diverse techniques to prepare libraries and sequence TCR repertoires. Between about 0.8 and 9 billion PBMCs per donor were obtained by leukapheresis.

Using the deep immunoSEQ assay, TCR CDR3 regions were amplified from genomic DNA by multiplex PCR. For each cell subset, the extracted genomic DNA was distributed evenly across all wells of several immunoSEQ 96-well plates, and each plate served as one replicate. For sorted subsets, each replicate PCR was loaded with 150 to 250 ng genomic DNA, equivalent to 25,000 to 30,000 T cell genomes. Purified libraries were measured with a Qubit 3.0 fluorometer, size-checked on a Bioanalyzer 2100, and measured again with the KAPA Library Quantification kit. Every immunoSEQ 96-well plate was sequenced on a dedicated single-read 150-cycle Illumina NextSeq 550 flow cell. The authors' pipeline ran thus. The immunoSEQ output contained only junctional sequences without quality scores, so filtering could not match that applied to full-length reads. Sequences were annotated with PyIR, a Python wrapper for IgBLAST v1.9, using IMGT germline references to assign V/J genes and CDR3. Reads were removed for weak V/J assignments (E-value above 1e-6), missing CDR3, stop codons, out-of-frame junctions, or ambiguous translated residues. A V3J clonotype was defined by an identical inferred V gene, J gene, and CDR3 amino acid sequence. Percentage overlap between repertoires was calculated by dividing the number of shared unique clonotypes by the size of the smaller repertoire. Richness of each repertoire was evaluated using RTK rarefaction, the Chao1 estimator, and Recon v2.1 estimates of unobserved clonotypes. Generation probabilities were computed with OLGA for all TCRbeta clonotypes obtained by the gDNA method from a few donors. The table comes from immuneACCESS by way of TCRdb, which keeps in-frame sequences with V and J called. Part of the clones is missing from these tables; in studies checked, under half for an unresolved V gene and the rest for unknown reasons. Clone size and V and J calls were adopted from that table, with D and trimming inferred from the DNA. This sample lists 700,000 to 950,000 clones; 95% to 97% were detected once. About 0.25% of the sample comes from the top ten.

The investigation overall reported the following: Rarefaction of sorted-subset datasets indicated incomplete sequencing despite the large sequencing depth. Roughly 5% of naive CD4, 3.5% of naive CD8, about 2.4% of memory CD4, and approximately 0.39% of memory CD8 clonotypes were shared across several donors. Sampling was restricted to blood, and TCR repertoires in tissues likely differ from the TCR repertoires found in blood. The small number of donors limited the genetic and exposure-history diversity represented. Compared with non-shared clonotypes, clonotypes shared by all four sorted-subset donors had higher generation probabilities. Pairwise subsampling indicated that sequencing depth was expected to affect the degree of clonotype sharing among donors. Larger estimated clonotype richness was generally found for naive subsets than for memory subsets.

CD8 naive samples were CD45RO-negative cells positively selected for CCR7, giving a CD45RA+CCR7+ population that excluded TemRA cells. The donors were healthy, HIV-negative adults who had no recently reported acute infections or vaccinations. Only Caucasian adults living in Nashville, Tennessee, USA were represented among the donors. Blood was collected by leukapheresis, and PBMCs were isolated by Ficoll-Histopaque density gradient centrifugation and then cryopreserved in liquid nitrogen vapor phase. Purity and quantity of every magnetically sorted T cell population were checked by analytical flow cytometry. Genomic DNA was isolated from each sorted fraction and quantified by UV absorbance on a Nanodrop 2000c. This receptor was obtained from a man between 25 and 39 years old in good health. Sequencing was carried out using naive CD8+ T cells sorted from blood. The cell subset or site label, read with the paper, signifies: CD45RA+CCR7+.

The CDR3 loop reads CASRGRSSYNEQFF. The nucleotide sequence reads as follows: TGTGCCAGCAGAGGCAGGAGCTCCTACAATGAGCAGTTCTTC. The chain couples TRBV27 to TRBJ2-1, with no confident D gene call. The germline V gene (reference sequence) specifies MNHEY as CDR1 and SMNVEV as CDR2. The CDR3 holds 14 amino acids from the cysteine to the phenylalanine. Only the CDR3 DNA stays, 42 bases, in frame from base 1. V and J lose 6 bases and 0 bases, and a span of 9 bases separates them.